Below, 10 T cell receptor beta chains from the same sample are listed, as sequenced in a study of T-cell memory formation after mild COVID-19. MiXCR, applied by TCRdb to the 5' RACE reads, yields one record per CDR3 protein. The sample holds about 290,000 distinct CDR3 sequences, approximately 16% seen once. Sequenced sample: PBMCs or a T cell subset sorted from them (not recorded which). The source of these receptors is a man between 18 and 29 years old who had mild COVID-19 (a few samples of this study predate the infection). Cell type and time point are not known.

This clonotype was counted at least ten times. The CDR3 is CASSVPGSTDTQYF. As DNA, the CDR3 is TGTGCCAGCAGCGTCCCGGGGAGCACAGATACGCAGTATTTT. The rearrangement joins TRBV9 to TRBJ2-3; weak D call: TRBD2 (5 bases). The CDR3 is 14 amino acids. Germline V gene data show CDR1 as SGDLS and CDR2 as YYNGEE. V was shortened by 2 bases and J by 0 bases, with 7 bases between the two germline ends.

In its sample, this clonotype was seen a few times. This chain links TRBV6-1 with TRBJ2-7; the D is unclear. This CDR3 is built from 14 residues. CDR1 and CDR2 from the germline V gene are MNHNS and SASEGT. Trimming cost V 0 bases and J 1 base, with 7 bases left between them. The CDR3 reads CASSEAGGSYEQYV. The CDR3 DNA follows: TGTGCCAGCAGTGAAGCGGGCGGATCCTACGAGCAGTACGTC.

The gene calls are TRBV28 and TRBJ2-1, with TRBD1 identical over 7 bases. The CDR3 covers 14 residues. Germline trimming cut 6 bases from V and 8 bases from J; bases unmatched to any gene: 10. Germline V lookup: CDR1 MDHEN, CDR2 SYDVKM. The CDR3 sequence: CASSPGTVPHEQFF. The CDR3 region has the DNA TGTGCCAGCAGCCCCGGGACAGTTCCGCATGAGCAGTTCTTC.

This clonotype was seen ten or more times. This chain's CDR3 is CASSSATGNYNEQFF. In nucleotides, the CDR3 is TGTGCCAGCAGCTCCGCCACCGGGAACTACAATGAGCAGTTCTTC. The chain joins TRBV7-2 to TRBJ2-1, with D possibly matching TRBD2 (5 bases). Looked up from germline, CDR1 is SGHTA and CDR2 is FQGNSA. The CDR3 extends over 15 amino acids. The V and J ends lost 4 bases and 3 bases respectively, with 13 bases between them.

This chain connects TRBV7-9 to TRBJ2-7, with D hard to call. The CDR3 runs 11 residues. Germline assignment: CDR1 SEHNR and CDR2 FQNEAQ (reference sequence). Trimming took 8 bases from V and 2 from J, leaving 7 bases between them. DNA for the CDR3: TGTGCCAGCGCACAGACCTACGAGCAGTACTTC. Translated: CASAQTYEQYF.

Many counts were recorded for this clonotype. V gene TRBV29-1 combines with J gene TRBJ2-1, with D perhaps matching TRBD1 (6 bases). From germline, CDR1 is SQVTM and CDR2 ANQGSEA. V was trimmed by 6 bases and J by 6 bases, leaving 15 bases between them. There are 13 residues in the CDR3. CDR3 sequence (DNA): TGCAGCGTAGATAAGGACAGCGTCAATGAGCAGTTCTTC. Its protein is CSVDKDSVNEQFF.

This chain joins TRBV7-9 and TRBJ2-5; 7 positions match TRBD2. The CDR3 runs 16 residues. The J segment lost 5 bases and the V segment lost 4 bases, leaving 13 bases of the junction unmatched. Germline loops: CDR1 SEHNR, CDR2 FQNEAQ (reference sequence). The DNA of the CDR3 is TGTGCCAGCAGCTGGGAGCAGCGGGGACTCAGTGAGACCCAGTACTTC. Its translation is CASSWEQRGLSETQYF.

The rearrangement uses TRBV5-1 and TRBJ2-1; 12 nucleotides line up with TRBD1. This CDR3 is 16 amino acids long. Germline V lookup: CDR1 SGHRS, CDR2 YFSETQ. J lost 8 bases, V lost 5 bases, and 11 bases had no gene match. The CDR3 DNA sequence: TGCGCCAGCAGAGGGACAGGGGGCTTAAGTTTCGATGAGCAGTTCTTC. Translated: CASRGTGGLSFDEQFF.

The rearrangement uses TRBV7-2 and TRBJ2-7; D might be TRBD2 (6 bases). The length of the CDR3 is 12 residues. Germline V CDR1 and CDR2: SGHTA, FQGNSA. Trimming stripped 5 bases from V and 7 bases from J, with 12 bases between. DNA of the CDR3: TGTGCCAGCAGCCCCCAGGAGGGGGAGCAGTACTTC. Translating gives CASSPQEGEQYF. Based on the CDR3 plus reference TRBV7-2 and TRBJ2-7, the full variable domain is GAGVSQSPSNKVTEKGKDVELRCDPISGHTALYWYRQSLGQGLEFLIYFQGNSAPDKSGLPSDRFSAERTGGSVSTLTIQRTQQEDSAVYLCASSPQEGEQYFGPGTRLTVT.

V usage is TRBV6-6 and J usage is TRBJ2-2, with unresolved D. V was pared by 3 bases and J by 6 bases, with 8 bases between. Germline loops: CDR1 MNHNY, CDR2 SVGAGI (reference sequence). The CDR3 is made up of 13 amino acids. Here the CDR3 DNA reads TGTGCCAGCAGTTATCTTACAGCCGGGGAGCTGTTTTTT. Residues: CASSYLTAGELFF.